A selection of T cell receptor beta chains follows, all from one sample in a study of blood T cell repertoires in COVID-19. This table comes from immunoSEQ multiplex PCR, and its TCRdb copy is limited to in-frame clones, with some not included. Of around 70,000 clones detected, 87% appear once; the ten largest clones hold 25% to 30%. The sample consisted of peripheral blood. These receptors were collected from a woman older than 75 with active or convalescent COVID-19. Each CDR3 is given with its conserved first and last residue. A D gene is named only where the DNA matches it firmly. Clone size, where shown, is once, few, many, or a class for clones that have expanded.

>-|TRBV15|TRBJ2-7|TRBD1
TGTGCCACCAGCAGAGGAGGGACAGGGGTCTACGAGCAGTACTTC
CATSRGGTGVYEQYF
>-|TRBV5-5|TRBJ1-2|-
TGTGCCAGCAGAAGAACAGGGTGGGGAGGCTACACCTTC
CASRRTGWGGYTF
>-|TRBV9|TRBJ2-1|-
TGTGCCAGCAGCGTAGGTGGGCCCCGCTCCTACAATGAGCAGTTCTTC
CASSVGGPRSYNEQFF
>-|TRBV28|TRBJ2-3|TRBD1
TGTGCCAGCAGTCCGAGGGACAGTGGAGGAGATACGCAGTATTTT
CASSPRDSGGDTQYF
>once|TRBV18|TRBJ1-2|TRBD1
TGTGCCAGCTCACCTCCGACAGGGGGGAGCGGCTACACCTTC
CASSPPTGGSGYTF
>-|TRBV28|TRBJ2-1|TRBD2
TGTGCCAGCAGACACCGTATGGCTAGCGGGGGGCGATACCGGGAGCAGTTCTTC
CASRHRMASGGRYREQFF
>-|TRBV11-3|TRBJ2-3|TRBD2
TGTGCCAGCAGCTTAGTGGTTGCTAGCGGGGGGTACACAGATACGCAGTATTTT
CASSLVVASGGYTDTQYF
>-|TRBV6-5|TRBJ1-4|TRBD1
TGTGCCAGCAGTCTGGACAGGGGGTTTGAAAAACTGTTTTTT
CASSLDRGFEKLFF
>-|TRBV9|TRBJ2-3|-
TGTGCCAGCAGCCCAAGGGGGGGCCACACAGATACGCAGTATTTT
CASSPRGGHTDTQYF
>-|TRBV6-2/TRBV6-3|TRBJ1-2|TRBD1
TGTGCCAGCAGCTCCGGGACAGTTTTTGGCTACACCTTC
CASSSGTVFGYTF
>-|TRBV27|TRBJ2-1|-
TGTGCCAGCAGACCAACAGGGACGGGCTACAATGAGCAGTTCTTC
CASRPTGTGYNEQFF
>-|TRBV2|TRBJ2-3|-
TGTGCCAGCAGTGAACCCTCGGACTTTAATAGCACAGATACGCAGTATTTT
CASSEPSDFNSTDTQYF
>-|TRBV19|TRBJ2-3|TRBD2
TGTGCCAGTAGTATGATTTGGGCGGGGGCAGATACGCAGTATTTT
CASSMIWAGADTQYF
>few|TRBV18|TRBJ2-6|-
TGTGCCAGCTCACAGCCTGGGGCCAACGTCCTGACTTTC
CASSQPGANVLTF
>-|TRBV3-1/TRBV3-2|TRBJ1-3|-
TGTGCCAGCAGCCAAGGCGGCCCACTCGGAGGGGCTGGAAACACCATATATTTT
CASSQGGPLGGAGNTIYF
>-|TRBV2|TRBJ1-5|TRBD1
TGTGCCAGCAGTGACGACAGGGAACAGCCCCAGCATTTT
CASSDDREQPQHF
>-|TRBV5-1|TRBJ1-1|-
TGCGCCAGCAGCTTGGTCTCGGACACTGAAGCTTTCTTT
CASSLVSDTEAFF
>-|TRBV6-5|TRBJ1-5|-
TGTGCCAGCAGTTACTCGACAGAGAATCAGCCCCAGCATTTT
CASSYSTENQPQHF
>-|TRBV27|TRBJ2-3|TRBD1
TGTGCCAGCAGTTTATCGGGACAGGGTGGGGGGAGGAATACGCAGTATTTT
CASSLSGQGGGRNTQYF
>-|TRBV4-3|TRBJ1-1|TRBD1
TGCGCCAGCAGCGCCCGTGACAGGGGAGGAACTGAAGCTTTCTTT
CASSARDRGGTEAFF
>-|TRBV5-1|TRBJ2-7|-
TGCGCCAGCAGCTTCATTCCAGGGGATCCCAACGAGCAGTACTTC
CASSFIPGDPNEQYF
>-|TRBV27|TRBJ1-1|-
TGTGCCAGCAGGACCGCTCCTTCCAGGGGAAAACGAAGCACTGAAGCTTTCTTT
CASRTAPSRGKRSTEAFF
>few|TRBV5-1|TRBJ1-4|TRBD1
TGCGCCAGCAGCGAATTAGGACAGGGGGCAACTAATGAAAAACTGTTTTTT
CASSELGQGATNEKLFF
>-|TRBV9|TRBJ1-6|-
TGTGCCAGCTCATCAGGGCCCCCACCCCTCCACTTT
CASSSGPPPLHF
>-|TRBV2|TRBJ1-1|-
TGTGCCAGCAGTGGAGGAGACAGCAACACTGAAGCTTTCTTT
CASSGGDSNTEAFF
>few|TRBV7-8|TRBJ1-2|-
TGTGCCAGCAGCTTATTGGGCAGGGGAATCTATGGCTACACCTTC
CASSLLGRGIYGYTF
>-|TRBV6-5|TRBJ2-7|-
TGTGCCAGCAGTTGGGGGGACGAGCAGTACTTC
CASSWGDEQYF
>-|TRBV4-3|TRBJ1-1|TRBD1
TGCGCCAGCAGCCAACCCGGGACAGCTGAAGCTTTCTTT
CASSQPGTAEAFF
>-|TRBV5-1|TRBJ2-7|-
TGCGCCAGCAGCTTAATGTGGGGGAGGTACGAGCAGTACTTC
CASSLMWGRYEQYF
>-|TRBV6-1|TRBJ2-3|-
TGTGCCAGCAGTTATGATGTTCGGAGTGGGACGCAGTATTTT
CASSYDVRSGTQYF
>-|TRBV30|TRBJ1-1|-
TGTGCCTGGAGCCTGACGACGGCGGAAACTGAAGCTTTCTTT
CAWSLTTAETEAFF
>-|TRBV2|TRBJ1-2|TRBD1
TGTGCCAGCAGTGGGATGACAGGGATTGATGGCTACACCTTC
CASSGMTGIDGYTF
>-|TRBV5-6|TRBJ1-5|TRBD1
TGTGCCAGCAGCCCCAACAGGGGGCTCAATCAGCCCCAGCATTTT
CASSPNRGLNQPQHF
>-|TRBV7-6|TRBJ1-2|-
TGTGCCAGCAGCCCACAAGCGGTAGTATTCTATGGCTACACCTTC
CASSPQAVVFYGYTF
>-|TRBV7-9|TRBJ1-3|-
TGTGCCAGCAGCTTAGAGGCGGGTCACTGGGAGAGCTCTGGAAACACCATATATTTT
CASSLEAGHWESSGNTIYF
>-|TRBV5-1|TRBJ2-7|-
TGCGCCAGCAGTTATGGACAGCTCTACGAGCAGTACTTC
CASSYGQLYEQYF
>-|TRBV14|TRBJ2-2|TRBD2
TGTGCCAGCAGCCAAGCGGGGGGGCACACCGGGGAGCTGTTTTTT
CASSQAGGHTGELFF
>-|TRBV30|TRBJ1-6|-
TGTGCCTGGACCCCCGACAGGTCCTATAATTCACCCCTCCACTTT
CAWTPDRSYNSPLHF
>-|TRBV11-1|TRBJ1-1|-
TGTGCCAGCAGCCCGAGATTGAACACTGAAGCTTTCTTT
CASSPRLNTEAFF
>-|TRBV4-1|TRBJ1-2|TRBD1
TGCGCCAGCAGCCAAGATGGGGACAGGTCCCGATATGGCTACACCTTC
CASSQDGDRSRYGYTF
>-|TRBV6-5|TRBJ2-6|TRBD1
TGTGCCAGCAGCCGACAGGGGACAGGGGCCAACGTCCTGACTTTC
CASSRQGTGANVLTF
>few|TRBV29-1|TRBJ2-5|-
TGCAGCGTGGCCTTAGTTCGGGGTTCGGAGACCCAGTACTTC
CSVALVRGSETQYF
>-|TRBV14|TRBJ2-1|TRBD1
TGTGCCAGCAGACGGACAGGGGGCCAACTGAATGAGCAGTTCTTC
CASRRTGGQLNEQFF
>-|TRBV3-1/TRBV3-2|TRBJ2-3|-
TGTGCCAGCAGCCTCGTTAGCGCAGATACGCAGTATTTT
CASSLVSADTQYF
>-|TRBV19|TRBJ2-2|TRBD2
TGTGCCAGTAGCCCAATGCGGGGGGCCGGGGAGCTGTTTTTT
CASSPMRGAGELFF
>-|TRBV19|TRBJ2-3|-
TGTGCCAGTAGTTACAGGACTACTTCGGGGAACACAGATACGCAGTATTTT
CASSYRTTSGNTDTQYF
>once|TRBV29-1|TRBJ2-1|TRBD1
TGCAGCGTATCCAAGACGGGACAGGGTAACAATGAGCAGTTCTTC
CSVSKTGQGNNEQFF
>-|TRBV7-9|TRBJ2-1|-
TGTGCCAGCAGCTCTGCAGGGGCCCCAGGAAGAAATGAGCAGTTCTTC
CASSSAGAPGRNEQFF
>-|TRBV9|TRBJ2-2|-
TGTGCCAGCAGCGTAGCTGGAGCCATACCCGGGGAGCTGTTTTTT
CASSVAGAIPGELFF